Below are 17 T cell receptor beta chains sequenced from a single sample in a study of cytomegalovirus exposure and HLA in healthy donors. Primers for the PCR totalled 60 Vbeta and 13 Jbeta. Clones were read by immunoSEQ multiplex PCR, and TCRdb kept only the in-frame ones, dropping some. This sample has about 160,000 clones, with around 76% found just once. Material: PBMCs. These TCRs come from a middle-aged woman in good health and CMV-seronegative.

The chain couples TRBV5-1 to TRBJ2-5, with 12 bases matching TRBD1. From germline, CDR1 is SGHRS and CDR2 YFSETQ. The CDR3 runs to 15 residues. V shed 2 bases, J shed 5 bases, and the junction held 4 bases outside the gene matches. The CDR3 coding sequence is TGCGCCAGCAGCTTAGGGACAGGGGGCAGGGAGACCCAGTACTTC. Its translation: CASSLGTGGRETQYF.

V and J are TRBV6-6 and TRBJ1-1; weak D call: TRBD1 (6 bases). With 0 bases removed from V and 0 bases from J, the gap between germline ends came to 8 bases. The CDR3 is 15 residues long. Germline loops: CDR1 MNHNY, CDR2 SVGAGI (reference sequence). This chain's CDR3 is CASSYSQGMNTEAFF. CDR3 in DNA: TGTGCCAGCAGTTACTCCCAGGGGATGAACACTGAAGCTTTCTTT.

The V and J genes are TRBV2 and TRBJ2-1, with TRBD2 identical over 10 bases. This CDR3 spans 15 amino acids. Trimming removed 7 bases from V and 10 bases from J; junction bases left unmatched: 13. Germline values: CDR1 SNHLY, CDR2 FYNNEI. The CDR3 loop reads CASTLTSGIGGEQFF. DNA of the CDR3: TGTGCCAGCACTCTCACTAGCGGGATAGGAGGGGAGCAGTTCTTC.

As DNA, the CDR3 is TGTGCCAGCACCTCGTCTGGGACAGGGGGAGCCGGGGAGCTGTTTTTT. Translating gives CASTSSGTGGAGELFF. The rearrangement links TRBV6-6 to TRBJ2-2, with TRBD1 matching over 11 bases. This CDR3 region has 16 residues. Per the germline V gene, CDR1 is MNHNY and CDR2 is SVGAGI (reference sequence). With 7 bases clipped from V and 6 bases from J, the junction kept 10 bases outside the gene matches.

This chain joins TRBV28 and TRBJ1-3, with D possibly being TRBD1 (6 bases). Germline V CDR1 and CDR2: MDHEN, SYDVKM. Trimming shortened V by 6 bases and J by 0 bases, and 18 bases separated the two germline ends. The CDR3 runs 17 residues. The CDR3 DNA sequence: TGTGCCAGCAGCCGATCTTCGACAGGTGTCTCTGGAAACACCATATATTTT. This encodes CASSRSSTGVSGNTIYF.

V and J are TRBV27 and TRBJ2-2, with 7 bases lining up with TRBD2. The CDR3 loop spans 16 amino acids. Losses at the gene ends were 2 bases for V and 6 bases for J; bases not matched to a gene: 9. Germline CDR1 and CDR2: MNHEY and SMNVEV (reference sequence). The CDR3 is CASSLLAGEIAGELFF. CDR3 bases: TGTGCCAGCAGTTTACTGGCGGGAGAGATCGCCGGGGAGCTGTTTTTT.

Comment on this clone: A read error may account for a junction end that differs from germline. The same CDR3 is also encoded by other DNA sequences in this sample. This chain joins TRBV5-1 and TRBJ2-2; 9 positions agree with TRBD2. Germline CDR1 reads SGHRS; CDR2 reads YFSETQ. This CDR3 has 15 residues. CDR3 sequence: CASRLAGVVIGELFF. CDR3 bases: TGCGCCAGCAGATTAGCGGGAGTTGTGATCGGGGAGCTATTTTTT. Full variable domain (rest looked up from reference TRBV5-1 and TRBJ2-2): KAGVTQTPRYLIKTRGQQVTLSCSPISGHRSVSWYQQTPGQGLQFLFEYFSETQRNKGNFPGRFSGRQFSNSRSEMNVSTLELGDSALYLCASRLAGVVIGELFFGEGSRLTVL.

The gene calls are TRBV10-3 and TRBJ2-5; the D is unclear. The ends were cut back, 6 bases at V and 3 bases at J, with 8 bases in the middle. The CDR3 has 12 residues. The germline V gene has CDR1 ENHRY and CDR2 SYGVKD. Here the CDR3 reads CAISRPEETQYF. For the CDR3, the DNA is TGTGCCATCAGCAGGCCCGAAGAGACCCAGTACTTC.

This chain uses TRBV5-4 with TRBJ2-7; 9 nucleotides line up with TRBD1. The germline V gene has CDR1 SGHNT and CDR2 YYREEE (reference sequence). Trimming took 1 base from V and 3 from J; bases not matched to a gene: 2. The length of the CDR3 is 14 residues. CDR3: CASSLRDRVYEQYF. In DNA form, the CDR3 reads TGTGCCAGCAGCTTGCGGGACAGGGTCTACGAGCAGTACTTC.

This chain links TRBV11-3 with TRBJ2-5; TRBD1 is a possible D gene (5 bases). V was cut by 5 bases and J by 2 bases, with 12 bases left in between. Germline assignment: CDR1 SGHNT and CDR2 YENEEA. This CDR3 contains 14 residues. CDR3 DNA sequence: TGTGCCAGCAGCCCCAGGGTGAGGCAAGAGACCCAGTACTTC. This sequence encodes CASSPRVRQETQYF. Full variable domain (outside the CDR3, taken from reference TRBV11-3 and TRBJ2-5): EAGVVQSPRYKIIEKKQPVAFWCNPISGHNTLYWYLQNLGQGPELLIRYENEEAVDDSQLPKDRFSAERLKGVDSTLKIQPAELGDSAVYLCASSPRVRQETQYFGPGTRLLVL.

In this sample, this clone turned up a few times. The V call is TRBV5-4, the J call TRBJ1-2; maybe TRBD1 (6 bases). The CDR3 has 13 residues. CDR1 and CDR2 (germline): SGHNT, YYREEE (reference sequence). V was shortened by 5 bases and J by 2 bases, with 10 bases between the two germline ends. The CDR3 protein is CASSPGENYGYTF. Written as DNA, the CDR3 is TGTGCCAGCAGTCCAGGGGAAAACTATGGCTACACCTTC.

This rearrangement joins TRBV7-2 to TRBJ1-3; 8 bases match TRBD1. After removal of 5 bases from V and 7 bases from J, the junction contained 7 bases not matched to a gene. Germline-derived CDR1 and CDR2 are SGHTA and FQGNSA. This CDR3 is 14 amino acids long. The CDR3 nucleotides are TGTGCCAGCAGCCCACGGACAGGGACCAACACCATATATTTT. Its translation: CASSPRTGTNTIYF.

This chain uses TRBV7-6 with TRBJ1-2; D perhaps matches TRBD1 (5 bases). Germline CDR1 and CDR2: SGHVS and FNYEAQ. The CDR3 sequence is 14 residues long. Trimming shortened V by 6 bases and J by 8 bases, and 19 bases separated the two germline ends. The CDR3: CASSPSGGGYGYTF. The CDR3 nucleotides are TGTGCCAGCAGTCCCTCCGGGGGGGGGTACGGCTACACCTTC.

This chain connects TRBV5-1 to TRBJ1-3; 12 bases align to TRBD1. With 4 bases clipped from V and 7 bases from J, the junction kept 15 bases outside the gene matches. Germline V gene data show CDR1 as SGHRS and CDR2 as YFSETQ. This CDR3 is 18 amino acids long. DNA for the CDR3: TGCGCCAGCAGCACAACTTCCACCGGGACAGGGGGCCGTAACACCATATATTTT. This encodes CASSTTSTGTGGRNTIYF.

The CDR3 here is CASSLDSSTDTQYF. The DNA for the CDR3 is TGTGCCAGCAGCTTGGACTCTAGCACAGATACGCAGTATTTT. This chain links TRBV5-4 with TRBJ2-3; unclear D gene. Trimming took off 0 bases at V and 0 bases at J, with 5 bases between the two ends. The CDR3 has 14 residues. In germline, CDR1 is SGHNT, CDR2 YYREEE (reference sequence).

The chain uses TRBV6-6 and TRBJ2-7; weak D call: TRBD2 (6 bases). Per the germline V gene, CDR1 is MNHNY and CDR2 is SVGAGI (reference sequence). This CDR3 has 13 residues. Trimming pared 6 bases from V and 3 bases from J, leaving 12 bases between. DNA for the CDR3: TGTGCCAGCAGCCCCGGGGGTTACTACGAGCAGTACTTC. This sequence encodes CASSPGGYYEQYF.

This clone came up once. The V gene is TRBV5-1, the J gene TRBJ1-2, with TRBD1 as a possible D gene (5 bases). Per the germline V gene, CDR1 is SGHRS and CDR2 is YFSETQ. V was shortened by 1 base and J by 5 bases, with 15 bases between the two germline ends. The length of the CDR3 is 15 residues. CDR3 DNA: TGCGCCAGCAGCTTGTCTGCAGGGCAGAAGTATGGCTACACCTTC. Translating it yields CASSLSAGQKYGYTF. The full variable domain, with the rest looked up from reference TRBV5-1 and TRBJ1-2, is KAGVTQTPRYLIKTRGQQVTLSCSPISGHRSVSWYQQTPGQGLQFLFEYFSETQRNKGNFPGRFSGRQFSNSRSEMNVSTLELGDSALYLCASSLSAGQKYGYTFGSGTRLTVV.